This T cell receptor beta chain was identified during a study of OX40 agonist ivuxolimab in advanced cancers. About the study: Ivuxolimab is an agonistic anti-OX40 (CD134) antibody, and patients were treated with it. Participants averaged roughly 60 years of age (range about 23 to 79) and were around 85% male. Findings and limits, study-wide: Some of the lowest clonal expansion was seen in partial responders at 0.1-3.0 mg/kg.

The method was immunoSEQ multiplex PCR; TCRdb's version includes in-frame clones alone and lacks a portion of them. The sample lists tens of thousands of clones, 84% occurring once. Worth noting for this clone: Its antigen is not identified.

CDR1 GTSNPN and CDR2 SVGIG come from the germline V gene (reference sequence). The CDR3 has 13 amino acids. Germline trimming cut 3 bases from V and 5 bases from J; bases unmatched to any gene: 4. The V call is TRBV30, the J call TRBJ2-5, with 9 bases that match TRBD1. The receptor's source is an adult with an advanced solid tumor such as melanoma, head and neck, liver or kidney cancer. The sequencing here drew on CD4+ or CD8+ T cells sorted from blood, taken in a trial of the OX40 agonist ivuxolimab. CDR3 amino acids: CAWSSQGAETQYF. In DNA form, the CDR3 reads TGTGCCTGGAGCTCACAGGGGGCCGAGACCCAGTACTTC.